This T cell receptor beta chain is drawn from a study of cytomegalovirus exposure and HLA in healthy donors. A multiplex PCR was run with 60 Vbeta primers and 13 Jbeta primers. Libraries were prepared by immunoSEQ multiplex PCR; TCRdb keeps only in-frame clonotypes and omits some of them. The sample holds around 160,000 clones; roughly 80% are singletons and the top ten take around 3%. CDR1 MDHEN and CDR2 SYDVKM come from the germline V gene. The CDR3 sequence is 15 residues long. V was clipped by 4 bases and J by 5 bases, with 18 bases between them. A single count supports this clone. The sequence was collected from a middle-aged man in good health and CMV-seropositive. The sample consisted of PBMCs. The chain employs TRBV28 and TRBJ2-7, with D maybe TRBD1 (6 bases). This CDR3 reads CASSSGTTAQDEQYF. For the CDR3, the DNA is TGTGCCAGCAGTTCCGGGACAACGGCACAGGACGAGCAGTACTTC. Complete variable domain (other parts from reference TRBV28 and TRBJ2-7): DVKVTQSSRYLVKRTGEKVFLECVQDMDHENMFWYRQDPGLGLRLIYFSYDVKMKEKGDIPEGYSVSREKKERFSLILESASTNQTSMYLCASSSGTTAQDEQYFGPGTRLTVT.